Following are 19 T cell receptor beta chains from one sample sequenced in a study of vaccination and CD4 T cells after COVID-19 (dated 2022 in TCRdb). In the paper's terms, the treatment or condition label means: roughly ten-day PBMC culture with coronavirus spike peptide pools or control peptides (ViraFEST assay). What these receptors recognize is not known. Libraries were constructed by PCR. The reads were generated on an Illumina iSeq 100. At the Johns Hopkins FTIC core, DNA from the cultured CD4+ T cells underwent TCR sequencing with the Oncomine TCR Beta short-read assay. The public reads were reanalyzed by TCRdb: fastp trimming at Q25, MiXCR alignment, in-frame beta chains only. Entries are consolidated by CDR3 protein sequence, retaining the most common genes and DNA. This sample holds over 15,000 distinct CDR3 sequences; approximately 50% were observed only once. The ten largest clones add up to 16% of the sample.

What was sequenced was CD4+ T cells from blood, cultured in vitro. All receptors derive from a human donor who had recovered from COVID-19.

The chain combines TRBV2 with TRBJ1-6; D call uncertain. Germline-derived CDR1 and CDR2 are SNHLY and FYNNEI. The V gene lost 3 bases and the J gene lost 11 bases, with 8 bases spanning the gap. The CDR3 contains 12 residues. CDR3 coding DNA: TGTGCCAGCAGTGATTCGGGCACACCCCTCCACTTT. The encoded protein is CASSDSGTPLHF.

Turning to this clonotype: A read error may produce the germline difference seen at one junction end. The chain joins TRBV6-1 to TRBJ2-7, with D perhaps given as TRBD1 or TRBD2 (6 bases each). CDR3 length: 14 residues. CDR1 and CDR2 (germline): MNHNS, SASEGT. For the CDR3, the DNA is TGTGCCAGCAGAGAAGGGGGGCCGGACTACGAGCAGTACTTC. Protein product: CASREGGPDYEQYF.

This clonotype was seen just once. The chain combines TRBV7-8 with TRBJ2-3, with D perhaps TRBD2 (6 bases). Germline V gene lookup returns CDR1 SGHVS and CDR2 FQNEAQ. V lost 2 bases and J lost 4, with 16 bases in between. The CDR3 is 16 amino acids. This CDR3 reads CASSLWSGLGADTQYF. For the CDR3, the DNA is TGTGCCAGCAGCTTATGGAGCGGGCTTGGGGCAGATACGCAGTATTTT.

This clonotype was counted a few times. The chain uses TRBV15 and TRBJ2-7; possible D gene TRBD2, 5 bases. This CDR3 is 15 amino acids long. The ends were cut back, 4 bases at V and 4 bases at J, with 17 bases in the middle. Looked up from germline, CDR1 is LNHNV and CDR2 is YYDKDF (reference sequence). The chain's CDR3 is CATSILPGTVYEQYF. In DNA, the CDR3 is TGTGCCACCAGCATTTTGCCGGGAACGGTGTACGAGCAGTACTTC.

The count of this clonotype is one. V gene TRBV12-3 or TRBV12-4 combines with J gene TRBJ2-1, with TRBD2 matching over 13 bases. This CDR3 comprises 17 residues. V shed 4 bases and J 4 bases; nucleotides not matched to a gene: 7. Here the CDR3 DNA reads TGTGCCAGCAGTTCTGGGTCGACTAGCGGGGGGTACAATGAGCAGTTCTTC. This gives the protein CASSSGSTSGGYNEQFF.

The sample holds one count of this clonotype. The chain is built from TRBV20-1 and TRBJ2-3, with TRBD2 matching over 13 bases. This CDR3 is 17 amino acids long. The germline CDR1 and CDR2 sequences are DFQATT and SNEGSKA (reference sequence). The junction had 7 bases not matched to a gene; V was cut back by 3 bases and J by 1 base. The CDR3 protein is CSASGTSGVDGTDTQYF. The CDR3 bases are TGCAGTGCTAGTGGGACTAGCGGGGTGGATGGCACAGATACGCAGTATTTT.

This clonotype was observed once. This rearrangement joins TRBV24-1 to TRBJ2-1; D is uncertain. This CDR3 region has 16 residues. CDR1 is KGHDR, CDR2 SFDVKD, per germline. Trimming pared 0 bases from V and 2 bases from J, leaving 10 bases between. The CDR3 DNA follows: TGTGCCACCAGTGATTTGAGCTCAAAGGCCTACAATGAGCAGTTCTTC. Its translation: CATSDLSSKAYNEQFF.

The chain joins TRBV2 to TRBJ2-2, with 10 bases aligning to TRBD2. CDR3 size: 17 residues. Looked up from germline, CDR1 is SNHLY and CDR2 is FYNNEI. With V trimmed by 2 bases and J by 7 bases, 10 bases remained unmatched. DNA for the CDR3: TGTGCCAGCAGTGAATTCTTAGGGGGACTAGCGAACGGGGAGCTGTTTTTT. Translating gives CASSEFLGGLANGELFF.

This chain uses TRBV5-4 with TRBJ2-3, with D tentatively TRBD2 (6 bases). CDR3 length: 15 residues. Trimming took off 1 base at V and 6 bases at J, with 15 bases between the two ends. CDR1 and CDR2 from the germline V gene are SGHNT and YYREEE (reference sequence). In nucleotides, the CDR3 is TGTGCCAGCAGCTTGTCGGGAGTTCGGGTGGATACGCAGTATTTT. Protein: CASSLSGVRVDTQYF.

The chain employs TRBV4-1 and TRBJ2-5; D remains ambiguous. V was pared by 1 base and J by 3 bases, with 12 bases between. CDR1 and CDR2 (germline): MGHRA, YSYEKL. The CDR3 covers 15 residues. CDR3 region: CASSQAGGSEETQYF. CDR3 in DNA: TGCGCCAGCAGCCAAGCAGGCGGATCCGAAGAGACCCAGTACTTC.

There are a few counts of this clonotype. This chain connects TRBV20-1 to TRBJ2-5, with 10 bases aligning to TRBD1. Looked up from germline, CDR1 is DFQATT and CDR2 is SNEGSKA (reference sequence). Unmatched junction bases numbered 7, after V lost 2 bases and J lost 4 bases. The CDR3 totals 15 residues. The CDR3, as DNA: TGCAGTGCTAGAAATGGACAGGGGGTATCAGAGACCCAGTACTTC. It encodes CSARNGQGVSETQYF.

This clonotype came up a few times. The V gene is TRBV5-6, the J gene TRBJ1-6; D ambiguous. Between the trimmed V and J ends, which lost 6 bases and 11 bases, there was a span of 12 bases. CDR1 and CDR2 (germline): SGHDT, YYEEEE. The CDR3 is 12 residues long. The CDR3 spells CASTTNRAPLHF. DNA for the CDR3: TGTGCCAGCACTACAAATCGGGCACCCCTCCACTTT.

DNA for the CDR3: TGCAGTGCTCTCAACCCCGGAGGGGCTTCCTACGAGCAGTACTTC. Protein product: CSALNPGGASYEQYF. The chain joins TRBV20-1 to TRBJ2-7, with D perhaps TRBD2 (6 bases). V dropped 5 bases and J dropped 1 base, with 18 bases sitting between them. The germline V gene has CDR1 DFQATT and CDR2 SNEGSKA (reference sequence). This CDR3 has 15 residues.

Only a few counts were recorded for this clonotype. The CDR3 DNA is TGTGCCAGTAGGGACAGGGCCCATGCTGGCGATCAGCCCCAGCATTTT. Its translation is CASRDRAHAGDQPQHF. This chain connects TRBV19 to TRBJ1-5; 8 positions agree with TRBD1. J was trimmed by 5 bases and V by 6 bases; bases with no gene match: 12. The CDR3 covers 16 residues. Germline CDR1 LNHDA, CDR2 SQIVND (reference sequence).

The gene calls are TRBV15 and TRBJ1-5; perhaps TRBD1 as D (5 bases). The CDR3 is made up of 18 amino acids. V lost 6 bases and J lost 2, with 23 bases in between. Germline CDR1 reads LNHNV; CDR2 reads YYDKDF (reference sequence). The CDR3 nucleotides read TGTGCCACCAGTACGAACCTAGTGGGGGGAATACGCAATCAGCCCCAGCATTTT. Protein sequence: CATSTNLVGGIRNQPQHF.

The CDR3 reads CASSNRGPVPEQFF. CDR3 DNA sequence: TGTGCCAGCAGTAACAGGGGGCCTGTCCCTGAGCAGTTCTTC. The rearrangement joins TRBV6-2 or TRBV6-3 to TRBJ2-1; 9 bases fit TRBD1. The V and J ends lost 5 bases and 9 bases, in that order; junction bases with no gene match: 8. The CDR3 runs 14 residues. The germline CDR1 and CDR2 sequences are MNHEY and SVGEGT.

This clonotype was detected only a few times. The V call is TRBV6-1, the J call TRBJ1-2; D is undetermined. The V gene lost 6 bases and the J gene lost 8 bases, with 13 bases spanning the gap. The CDR3 loop spans 12 amino acids. CDR1 is MNHNS, CDR2 SASEGT, per germline. CDR3 nucleotide sequence: TGTGCCAGCAGGTTGGACGGGGAGGGCTACACCTTC. This sequence encodes CASRLDGEGYTF.

The rearrangement links TRBV20-1 to TRBJ2-5, with 7 nucleotides matching TRBD1. Losses at the gene ends were 6 bases for V and 3 bases for J; bases not matched to a gene: 13. The CDR3 contains 15 residues. The germline CDR1 and CDR2 sequences are DFQATT and SNEGSKA (reference sequence). The CDR3 is CSAGNRRQGEETQYF. The DNA of the CDR3 is TGCAGTGCCGGTAACCGTAGACAGGGCGAAGAGACCCAGTACTTC.

The chain employs TRBV30 and TRBJ1-5; 7 bases fit TRBD1. The germline V gene encodes CDR1 GTSNPN and CDR2 SVGIG (reference sequence). After removal of 3 bases from V and 6 bases from J, the junction contained 11 bases not matched to a gene. The CDR3 contains 15 residues. CDR3 sequence: CAWSERQGLVQPQHF. The CDR3 region has the DNA TGTGCCTGGAGCGAAAGACAGGGATTGGTTCAGCCCCAGCATTTT. The entire variable domain, with the rest obtained from reference TRBV30 and TRBJ1-5, is as follows: SQTIHQWPATLVQPVGSPLSLECTVEGTSNPNLYWYRQAAGRGLQLLFYSVGIGQISSEVPQNLSASRPQDRQFILSSKKLLLSDSGFYLCAWSERQGLVQPQHFGDGTRLSIL.